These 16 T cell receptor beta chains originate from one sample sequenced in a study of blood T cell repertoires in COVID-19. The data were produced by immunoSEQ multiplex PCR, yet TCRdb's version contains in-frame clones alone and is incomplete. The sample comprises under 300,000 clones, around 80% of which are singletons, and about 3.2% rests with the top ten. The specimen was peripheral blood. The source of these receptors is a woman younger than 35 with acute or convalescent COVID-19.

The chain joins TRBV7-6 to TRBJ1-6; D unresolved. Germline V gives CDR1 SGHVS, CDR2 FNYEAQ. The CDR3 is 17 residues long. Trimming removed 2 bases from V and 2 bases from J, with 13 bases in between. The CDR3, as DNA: TGTGCCAGCAGCTTATTCAGTGCTCCCACCTATAATTCACCCCTCCACTTT. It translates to CASSLFSAPTYNSPLHF.

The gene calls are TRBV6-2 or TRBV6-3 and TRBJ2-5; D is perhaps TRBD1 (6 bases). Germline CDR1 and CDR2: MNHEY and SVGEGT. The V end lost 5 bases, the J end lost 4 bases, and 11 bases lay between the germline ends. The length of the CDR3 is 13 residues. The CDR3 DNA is TGTGCCAGCAGTACTTTGGGGGCAGAGACCCAGTACTTC. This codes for CASSTLGAETQYF.

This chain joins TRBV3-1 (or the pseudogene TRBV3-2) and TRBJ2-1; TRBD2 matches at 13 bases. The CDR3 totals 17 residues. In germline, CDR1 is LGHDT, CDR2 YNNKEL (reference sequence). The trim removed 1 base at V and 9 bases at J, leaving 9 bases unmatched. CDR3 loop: CASSQGRTSGRLGEQFF. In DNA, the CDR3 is TGTGCCAGCAGCCAAGGCCGGACTAGCGGGAGACTTGGTGAGCAGTTCTTC.

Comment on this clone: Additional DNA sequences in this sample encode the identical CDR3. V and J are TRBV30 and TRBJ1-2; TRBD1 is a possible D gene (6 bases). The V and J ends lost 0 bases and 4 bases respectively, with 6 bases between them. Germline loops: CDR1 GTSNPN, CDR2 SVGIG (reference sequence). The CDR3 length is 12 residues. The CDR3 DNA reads TGTGCCTGGAGTGTAGGGGGCTATGGCTACACCTTC. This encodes CAWSVGGYGYTF.

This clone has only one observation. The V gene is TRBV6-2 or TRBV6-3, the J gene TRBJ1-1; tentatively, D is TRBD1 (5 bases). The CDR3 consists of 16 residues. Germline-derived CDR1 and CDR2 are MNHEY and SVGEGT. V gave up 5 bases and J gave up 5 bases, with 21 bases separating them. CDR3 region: CASSPPLWGRWTEAFF. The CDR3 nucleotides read TGTGCCAGCAGTCCCCCGCTTTGGGGGAGGTGGACTGAAGCTTTCTTT.

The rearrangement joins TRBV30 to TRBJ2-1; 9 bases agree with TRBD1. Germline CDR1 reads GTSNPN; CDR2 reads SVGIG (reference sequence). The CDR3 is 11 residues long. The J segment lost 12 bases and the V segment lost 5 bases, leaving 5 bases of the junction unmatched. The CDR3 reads CAWGQGPGQFF. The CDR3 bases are TGTGCCTGGGGACAGGGGCCGGGGCAGTTCTTC. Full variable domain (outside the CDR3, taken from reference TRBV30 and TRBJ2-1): SQTIHQWPATLVQPVGSPLSLECTVEGTSNPNLYWYRQAAGRGLQLLFYSVGIGQISSEVPQNLSASRPQDRQFILSSKKLLLSDSGFYLCAWGQGPGQFFGPGTRLTVL.

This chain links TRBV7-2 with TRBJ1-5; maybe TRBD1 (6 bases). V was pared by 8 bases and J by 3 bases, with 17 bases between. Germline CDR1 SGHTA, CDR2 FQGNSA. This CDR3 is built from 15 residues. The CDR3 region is CASSVGASSNQPQHF. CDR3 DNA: TGTGCCAGCTCGGTGGGGGCCTCCTCCAATCAGCCCCAGCATTTT.

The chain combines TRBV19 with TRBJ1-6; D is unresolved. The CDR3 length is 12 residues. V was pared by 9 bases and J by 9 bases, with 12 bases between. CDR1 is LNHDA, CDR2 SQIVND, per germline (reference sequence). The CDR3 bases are TGTGCCAGCACGGATGAGGGTTCACCCCTCCACTTT. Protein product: CASTDEGSPLHF.

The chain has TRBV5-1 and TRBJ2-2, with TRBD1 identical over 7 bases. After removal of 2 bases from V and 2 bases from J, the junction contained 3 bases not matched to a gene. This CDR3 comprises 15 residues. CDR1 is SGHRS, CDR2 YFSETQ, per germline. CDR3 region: CASSFRDSNTGELFF. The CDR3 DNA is TGCGCCAGCAGCTTCCGGGACAGCAACACCGGGGAGCTGTTTTTT.

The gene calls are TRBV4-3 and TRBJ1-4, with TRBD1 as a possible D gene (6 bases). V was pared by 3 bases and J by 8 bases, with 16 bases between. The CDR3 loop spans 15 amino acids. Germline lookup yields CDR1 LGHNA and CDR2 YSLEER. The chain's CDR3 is CASSHEQGLSEKLFF. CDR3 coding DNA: TGCGCCAGCAGCCATGAACAGGGTCTCTCCGAAAAACTGTTTTTT.

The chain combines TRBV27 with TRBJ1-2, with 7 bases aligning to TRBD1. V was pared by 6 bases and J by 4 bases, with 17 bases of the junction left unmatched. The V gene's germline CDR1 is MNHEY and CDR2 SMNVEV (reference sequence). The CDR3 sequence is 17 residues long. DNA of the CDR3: TGTGCCAGCAGCCCAACGGAAAGACAGGGTCGGCGCTATGGCTACACCTTC. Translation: CASSPTERQGRRYGYTF.

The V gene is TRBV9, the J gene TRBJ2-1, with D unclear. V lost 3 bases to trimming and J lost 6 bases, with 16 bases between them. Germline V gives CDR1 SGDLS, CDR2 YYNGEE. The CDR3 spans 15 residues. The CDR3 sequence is CASSAPLRLSNEQFF. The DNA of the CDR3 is TGTGCCAGCAGCGCACCCCTCAGACTCAGCAATGAGCAGTTCTTC.

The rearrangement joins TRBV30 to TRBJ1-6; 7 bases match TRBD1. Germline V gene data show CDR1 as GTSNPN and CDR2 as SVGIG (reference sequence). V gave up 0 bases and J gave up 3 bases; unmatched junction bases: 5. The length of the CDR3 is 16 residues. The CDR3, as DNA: TGTGCCTGGAGTGTACGGTGGGACAGCTATAATTCACCCCTCCACTTT. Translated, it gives CAWSVRWDSYNSPLHF.

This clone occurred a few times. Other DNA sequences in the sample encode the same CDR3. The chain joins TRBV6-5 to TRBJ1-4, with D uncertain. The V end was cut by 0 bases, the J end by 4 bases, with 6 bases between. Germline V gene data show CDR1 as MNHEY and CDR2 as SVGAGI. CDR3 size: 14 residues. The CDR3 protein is CASSYSNSNEKLFF. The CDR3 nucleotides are TGTGCCAGCAGTTACTCGAACAGTAATGAAAAACTGTTTTTT.

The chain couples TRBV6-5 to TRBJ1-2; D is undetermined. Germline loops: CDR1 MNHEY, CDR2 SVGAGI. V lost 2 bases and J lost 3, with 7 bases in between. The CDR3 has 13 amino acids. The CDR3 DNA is TGTGCCAGCAGTTACGCAGTGGACTATGGCTACACCTTC. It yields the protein CASSYAVDYGYTF.

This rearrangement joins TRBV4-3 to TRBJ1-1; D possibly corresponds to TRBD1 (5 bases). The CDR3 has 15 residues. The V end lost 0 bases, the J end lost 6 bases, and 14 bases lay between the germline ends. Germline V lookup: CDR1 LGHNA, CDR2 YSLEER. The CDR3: CASSQDLSGSAEAFF. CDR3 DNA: TGCGCCAGCAGCCAAGATTTGTCAGGGTCCGCTGAAGCTTTCTTT.